One sample yielded the 25 T cell receptor beta chains listed below, sequenced in a study of T cell responses to AZD1222 COVID-19 vaccine. Clones were sequenced by immunoSEQ multiplex PCR, and TCRdb holds only the in-frame ones, with some missing. The sample lists tens of thousands of clones; 85% to 90% were seen once. The specimen was peripheral blood, collected on day 0 of AZD1222 vaccination. These receptors were collected from an adult in good health.

J is TRBJ1-4 and V is TRBV2; the D gene is possibly TRBD1 (6 bases). Trimming stripped 2 bases from V and 7 bases from J, with 23 bases between. This CDR3 is 18 amino acids long. The germline CDR1 and CDR2 sequences are SNHLY and FYNNEI. CDR3 protein: CASSESSGGLGGGEKLFF. In DNA form, the CDR3 reads TGTGCCAGCAGTGAATCAAGCGGGGGCCTTGGCGGGGGTGAAAAACTGTTTTTT.

The J gene is TRBJ2-3, the V gene TRBV7-9; either TRBD1 or TRBD2 may fit D (6 bases each). This CDR3 comprises 14 residues. The germline CDR1 and CDR2 sequences are SEHNR and FQNEAQ (reference sequence). Trimming took off 6 bases at V and 3 bases at J, with 13 bases between the two ends. CDR3 sequence reads: CASRWGDITDTQYF. The CDR3 DNA reads TGTGCCAGCAGATGGGGGGACATTACAGATACGCAGTATTTT.

J is TRBJ2-5 and V is TRBV18; 7 positions agree with TRBD1. Germline V CDR1 and CDR2: KGHSH, LQKENI. This CDR3 has 14 residues. The V and J ends lost 2 bases and 2 bases, in that order; junction bases with no gene match: 2. CDR3 in amino acids: CASSPGTAQETQYF. The CDR3 region has the DNA TGTGCCAGCTCACCAGGGACAGCACAAGAGACCCAGTACTTC. The whole variable domain, remainder taken from reference TRBV18 and TRBJ2-5, is NAGVMQNPRHLVRRRGQEARLRCSPMKGHSHVYWYRQLPEEGLKFMVYLQKENIIDESGMPKERFSAEFPKEGPSILRIQQVVRGDSAAYFCASSPGTAQETQYFGPGTRLLVL.

The chain combines TRBV6-5 with TRBJ2-7, with 11 bases that match TRBD1. Germline V gene sequence: CDR1 MNHEY, CDR2 SVGAGI. The J segment lost 1 base and the V segment lost 5 bases, leaving 4 bases of the junction unmatched. This CDR3 comprises 15 residues. This chain's CDR3 is CASSTGQGGSYEQYF. The CDR3 coding sequence is TGTGCCAGCAGTACGGGACAGGGGGGGTCCTACGAGCAGTACTTC.

The chain couples TRBV5-6 to TRBJ2-7, with D perhaps TRBD1 (6 bases). Trimming removed 4 bases at V and 2 bases at J, with 7 bases between. CDR1 and CDR2 from the germline V gene are SGHDT and YYEEEE. The CDR3 is 12 amino acids. The CDR3 bases are TGTGCCAGCAGCCGGGACACCTACGAGCAGTACTTC. Its translation is CASSRDTYEQYF.

The V gene is TRBV19, the J gene TRBJ1-6; D call uncertain. V was shortened by 5 bases and J by 5 bases, with 10 bases between the two germline ends. The CDR3 consists of 14 residues. From germline, CDR1 is LNHDA and CDR2 SQIVND (reference sequence). CDR3 in amino acids: CASSFGGDNSPLHF. As DNA, the CDR3 is TGTGCCAGTAGTTTCGGCGGGGATAATTCACCCCTCCACTTT.

V gene TRBV6-1 combines with J gene TRBJ2-7; no definite D call. The CDR3 length is 16 residues. Trimming left V 0 bases short and J 2 bases short, with 14 bases between. The V gene's germline CDR1 is MNHNS and CDR2 SASEGT. Written as DNA, the CDR3 is TGTGCCAGCAGTGAAGCAGACAAACTTCTCCCCTACGAGCAGTACTTC. Translation: CASSEADKLLPYEQYF.

This clone was recorded only once. The chain links TRBV6-5 to TRBJ2-1; D is ambiguous. This CDR3 is built from 14 residues. Germline CDR1 is MNHEY and CDR2 is SVGAGI. With 2 bases removed from V and 1 base from J, the gap between germline ends came to 6 bases. CDR3 protein: CASSYLASYNEQFF. The CDR3 DNA reads as TGTGCCAGCAGTTACCTGGCTTCCTACAATGAGCAGTTCTTC.

The chain uses TRBV11-2 and TRBJ2-5; no clear D. V gave up 5 bases and J gave up 3 bases, with 16 bases separating them. This CDR3 spans 15 amino acids. Germline CDR1 SGHAT, CDR2 FQNNGV. The CDR3 spells CASSTLDPWEETQYF. CDR3 DNA sequence: TGTGCCAGCAGCACCTTGGATCCTTGGGAAGAGACCCAGTACTTC.

The gene calls are TRBV7-8 and TRBJ1-3; D gene ambiguous. This CDR3 is 15 amino acids long. The V gene's germline CDR1 is SGHVS and CDR2 FQNEAQ. V dropped 0 bases and J dropped 0 bases, with 6 bases sitting between them. The CDR3 nucleotides are TGTGCCAGCAGCTTAGCCGGGGACTCTGGAAACACCATATATTTT. This gives the protein CASSLAGDSGNTIYF. Filled out from reference TRBV7-8 and TRBJ1-3, the complete variable domain reads GAGVSQSPRYKVAKRGQDVALRCDPISGHVSLFWYQQALGQGPEFLTYFQNEAQLDKSGLPSDRFFAERPEGSVSTLKIQRTQQEDSAVYLCASSLAGDSGNTIYFGEGSWLTVV.

The CDR3 loop is CSAQGASNQPQHF. In nucleotides, the CDR3 is TGCAGCGCCCAGGGGGCTAGCAATCAGCCCCAGCATTTT. The rearrangement links TRBV29-1 to TRBJ1-5, with TRBD1 matching 8 bases. V trimming: 7 bases; J trimming: 0 bases; junction bases outside the gene matches: 2. Germline V gene lookup returns CDR1 SQVTM and CDR2 ANQGSEA. The CDR3 has 13 residues.

V is TRBV27 and J is TRBJ2-3, with 8 bases identical to TRBD2. Trimming removed 4 bases from V and 0 bases from J; junction bases left unmatched: 15. CDR3 size: 19 residues. CDR1 MNHEY and CDR2 SMNVEV come from the germline V gene (reference sequence). This CDR3 is CASSWMVPRAGVSTDTQYF. The CDR3 region has the DNA TGTGCCAGCAGTTGGATGGTCCCTCGAGCGGGAGTGAGCACAGATACGCAGTATTTT.

The chain combines TRBV10-3 with TRBJ1-2; 9 nucleotides line up with TRBD1. The CDR3 runs 13 residues. V lost 4 bases and J lost 3; bases outside the gene matches: 0. Per germline, CDR1 ENHRY and CDR2 SYGVKD. In DNA, the CDR3 is TGTGCCATCAGTGGGACAGGGGACTATGGCTACACCTTC. Residues: CAISGTGDYGYTF.

The chain uses TRBV27 and TRBJ2-3; TRBD2 agrees at 8 bases. CDR3 size: 15 residues. With V trimmed by 3 bases and J by 0 bases, 2 bases remained unmatched. Germline CDR1 is MNHEY and CDR2 is SMNVEV (reference sequence). In DNA form, the CDR3 reads TGTGCCAGCAGTTTCGAGCGGGAGAGCACAGATACGCAGTATTTT. It yields the protein CASSFERESTDTQYF.

The J gene is TRBJ2-2, the V gene TRBV24-1; 7 bases align to TRBD1. Germline-derived CDR1 and CDR2 are KGHDR and SFDVKD. The ends lost 5 bases at V and 3 bases at J; junction bases unmatched: 2. The CDR3 extends over 14 amino acids. The CDR3 bases are TGTGCCACCAGTGGGGACAGAGACACCGGGGAGCTGTTTTTT. Protein sequence: CATSGDRDTGELFF.

The gene calls are TRBV9 and TRBJ1-2, with TRBD1 matching 7 bases. Germline loops: CDR1 SGDLS, CDR2 YYNGEE. Trimming at V came to 0 bases and at J to 10 bases, leaving 15 bases not matched to a gene. The CDR3 consists of 16 residues. CDR3: CASSVDLQGLRSDYTF. The DNA for the CDR3 is TGTGCCAGCAGCGTAGATCTACAGGGGCTTCGGAGCGACTACACCTTC.

The chain uses TRBV9 and TRBJ2-1, with 15 nucleotides matching TRBD2. The CDR3 is made up of 16 amino acids. The ends lost 3 bases at V and 8 bases at J; junction bases unmatched: 6. The germline gives CDR1 SGDLS, CDR2 YYNGEE. The CDR3: CASSAWTSGGGDEQFF. The CDR3 DNA is TGTGCCAGCAGCGCCTGGACTAGCGGGGGGGGCGATGAGCAGTTCTTC. The full variable domain, in which reference TRBV9 and TRBJ2-1 provide the parts outside the CDR3, is DSGVTQTPKHLITATGQRVTLRCSPRSGDLSVYWYQQSLDQGLQFLIQYYNGEERAKGNILERFSAQQFPDLHSELNLSSLELGDSALYFCASSAWTSGGGDEQFFGPGTRLTVL.

The chain links TRBV28 to TRBJ2-7; a weak D match, TRBD1 (6 bases). Trimming took 6 bases from V and 6 from J, leaving 21 bases between them. This CDR3 region has 15 residues. Germline V gives CDR1 MDHEN, CDR2 SYDVKM. Written as DNA, the CDR3 is TGTGCCAGCAGGGCACAGGGAAATCCTTATGGCGAGCAGTACTTC. Protein product: CASRAQGNPYGEQYF.

The genes are TRBV15 and TRBJ1-2; no reliable D call. V was clipped by 0 bases and J by 4 bases, with 6 bases between them. Germline loops: CDR1 LNHNV, CDR2 YYDKDF (reference sequence). The CDR3 contains 13 residues. In nucleotides, the CDR3 is TGTGCCACCAGCAGAGATTTTAGCTATGGCTACACCTTC. Residues: CATSRDFSYGYTF. Full variable domain (remainder filled in from reference TRBV15 and TRBJ1-2): DAMVIQNPRYQVTQFGKPVTLSCSQTLNHNVMYWYQQKSSQAPKLLFHYYDKDFNNEADTPDNFQSRRPNTSFCFLDIRSPGLGDTAMYLCATSRDFSYGYTFGSGTRLTVV.

The chain links TRBV7-9 to TRBJ2-5; no firm D call. The CDR3 loop spans 14 amino acids. Germline values: CDR1 SEHNR, CDR2 FQNEAQ (reference sequence). Deletions cut 1 base from V and 6 bases from J, with 12 bases between. The CDR3 reads CASSLEVVKKTQYF. DNA for the CDR3: TGTGCCAGCAGCTTAGAAGTGGTGAAAAAGACCCAGTACTTC.

This chain connects TRBV4-3 to TRBJ2-7; D might be TRBD2 (5 bases). The CDR3 spans 16 residues. Germline values: CDR1 LGHNA, CDR2 YSLEER. Trimming took 0 bases from V and 7 from J, leaving 19 bases between them. The CDR3 spells CASSQDLGRRPREQYF. The CDR3 DNA reads as TGCGCCAGCAGCCAAGATTTAGGGAGACGTCCACGGGAGCAGTACTTC.

The CDR3 sequence: CASSLQGAGTEAFF. Written as DNA, the CDR3 is TGTGCCAGCAGCTTACAGGGGGCTGGGACTGAAGCTTTCTTT. The V gene is TRBV11-3, the J gene TRBJ1-1, with TRBD1 identical over 8 bases. The CDR3 runs to 14 residues. Germline V gene sequence: CDR1 SGHNT, CDR2 YENEEA. V was clipped by 2 bases and J by 5 bases; unmatched bases: 4.

This clone has a single count. The chain links TRBV2 to TRBJ1-3, with D possibly being TRBD1 (6 bases). Trimming cost V 9 bases and J 1 base, with 10 bases left between them. CDR3 length: 13 amino acids. In germline, CDR1 is SNHLY, CDR2 FYNNEI. The CDR3: CASTQGSGNTIYF. The CDR3 region has the DNA TGTGCCAGTACACAGGGTTCTGGAAACACCATATATTTT.

V gene TRBV10-3 combines with J gene TRBJ2-7; no firm D call. V was shortened by 2 bases and J by 1 base, with 3 bases between the two germline ends. CDR1 is ENHRY, CDR2 SYGVKD, per germline. This CDR3 contains 12 residues. The CDR3 DNA follows: TGTGCCATCAGTGAGCAATCCTACGAGCAGTACTTC. Translating gives CAISEQSYEQYF.

This clone was counted a few times. V gene TRBV6-1 combines with J gene TRBJ1-1; D perhaps matches TRBD1 (6 bases). The V gene's germline CDR1 is MNHNS and CDR2 SASEGT. V lost 1 base to trimming and J lost 4 bases, with 13 bases between them. This CDR3 comprises 15 residues. The CDR3: CASSEGTAKGTEAFF. The DNA of the CDR3 is TGTGCCAGCAGTGAAGGGACAGCTAAGGGCACTGAAGCTTTCTTT.